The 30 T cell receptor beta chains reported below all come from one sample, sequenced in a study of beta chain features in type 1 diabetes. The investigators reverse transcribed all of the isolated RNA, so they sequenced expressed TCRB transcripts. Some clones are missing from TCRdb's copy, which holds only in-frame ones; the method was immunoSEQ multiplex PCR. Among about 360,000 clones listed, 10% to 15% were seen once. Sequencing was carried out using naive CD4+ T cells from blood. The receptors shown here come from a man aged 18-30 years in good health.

The CDR3 here is CASSTRDPRGSTDTQYF. In DNA, the CDR3 is TGTGCCAGCAGCACTAGGGATCCGCGCGGGAGCACAGATACGCAGTATTTT. The chain couples TRBV4-2 to TRBJ2-3; weak D call: TRBD2 (5 bases). CDR3 length equals 17 residues. Germline V gene data show CDR1 as LGHNA and CDR2 as YNFKEQ. Deletions cut 5 bases from V and 0 bases from J, with 18 bases between.

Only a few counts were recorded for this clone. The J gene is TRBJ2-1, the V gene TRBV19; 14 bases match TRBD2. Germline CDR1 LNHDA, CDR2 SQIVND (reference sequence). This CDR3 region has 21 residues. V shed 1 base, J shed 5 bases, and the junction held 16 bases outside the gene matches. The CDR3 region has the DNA TGTGCCAGTAGTATAGTCCCCTCGACTAGCGGGAGGGCCTGGGGCCACAATGAGCAGTTCTTC. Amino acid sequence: CASSIVPSTSGRAWGHNEQFF.

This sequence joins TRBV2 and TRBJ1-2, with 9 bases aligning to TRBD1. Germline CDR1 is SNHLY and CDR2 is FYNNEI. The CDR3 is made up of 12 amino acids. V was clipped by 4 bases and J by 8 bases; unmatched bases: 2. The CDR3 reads CASSGQGEGYTF. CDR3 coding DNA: TGTGCCAGCAGTGGACAGGGGGAAGGCTACACCTTC. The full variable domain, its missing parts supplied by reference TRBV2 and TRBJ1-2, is EPEVTQTPSHQVTQMGQEVILRCVPISNHLYFYWYRQILGQKVEFLVSFYNNEISEKSEIFDDQFSVERPDGSNFTLKIRSTKLEDSAMYFCASSGQGEGYTFGSGTRLTVV.

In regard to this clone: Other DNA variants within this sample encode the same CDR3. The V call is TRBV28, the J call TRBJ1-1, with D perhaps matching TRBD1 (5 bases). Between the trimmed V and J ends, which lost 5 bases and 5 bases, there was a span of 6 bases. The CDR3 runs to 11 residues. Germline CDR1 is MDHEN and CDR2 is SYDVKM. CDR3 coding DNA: TGTGCCAGCAGTGGGGGGACTGAAGCTTTCTTT. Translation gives CASSGGTEAFF.

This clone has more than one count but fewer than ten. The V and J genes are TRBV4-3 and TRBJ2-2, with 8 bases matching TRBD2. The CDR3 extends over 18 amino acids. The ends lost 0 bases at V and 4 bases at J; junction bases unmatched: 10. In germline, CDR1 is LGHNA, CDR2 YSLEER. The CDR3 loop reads CASSQDRSGGLGTGELFF. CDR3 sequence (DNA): TGCGCCAGCAGCCAAGATCGTTCGGGAGGGCTGGGCACCGGGGAGCTGTTTTTT.

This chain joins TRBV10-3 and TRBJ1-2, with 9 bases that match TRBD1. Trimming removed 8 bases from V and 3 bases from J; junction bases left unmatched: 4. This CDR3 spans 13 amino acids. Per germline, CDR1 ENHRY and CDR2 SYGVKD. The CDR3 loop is CAIPRQGDYGYTF. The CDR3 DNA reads TGTGCCATCCCCCGACAGGGGGACTATGGCTACACCTTC.

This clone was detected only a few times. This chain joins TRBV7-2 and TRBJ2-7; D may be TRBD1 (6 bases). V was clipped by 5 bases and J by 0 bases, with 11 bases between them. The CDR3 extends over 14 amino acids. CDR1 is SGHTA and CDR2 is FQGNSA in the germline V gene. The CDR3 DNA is TGTGCCAGCAGCCCCCAGGGGCGCTCCTACGAGCAGTACTTC. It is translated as CASSPQGRSYEQYF. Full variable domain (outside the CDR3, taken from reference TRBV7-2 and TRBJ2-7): GAGVSQSPSNKVTEKGKDVELRCDPISGHTALYWYRQSLGQGLEFLIYFQGNSAPDKSGLPSDRFSAERTGGSVSTLTIQRTQQEDSAVYLCASSPQGRSYEQYFGPGTRLTVT.

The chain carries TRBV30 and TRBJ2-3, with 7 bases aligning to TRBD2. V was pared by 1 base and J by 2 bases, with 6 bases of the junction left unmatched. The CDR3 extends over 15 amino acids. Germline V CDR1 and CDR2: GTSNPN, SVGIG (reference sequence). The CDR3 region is CAWSGTREYTDTQYF. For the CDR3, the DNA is TGTGCCTGGAGTGGGACTAGGGAGTACACAGATACGCAGTATTTT.

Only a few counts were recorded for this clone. The CDR3 DNA is TGTGCCAGTAGTATAGCCTGGACAGGGAGGTTCCCCTACGAGCAGTACTTC. Protein: CASSIAWTGRFPYEQYF. This chain connects TRBV19 to TRBJ2-7, with 8 bases identical to TRBD1. CDR1 is LNHDA and CDR2 is SQIVND in the germline V gene (reference sequence). V lost 1 base, J lost 2 bases, and 10 bases stayed unmatched. There are 17 residues in the CDR3. Looking up the rest from reference TRBV19 and TRBJ2-7 gives the full variable domain: DGGITQSPKYLFRKEGQNVTLSCEQNLNHDAMYWYRQDPGQGLRLIYYSQIVNDFQKGDIAEGYSVSREKKESFPLTVTSAQKNPTAFYLCASSIAWTGRFPYEQYFGPGTRLTVT.

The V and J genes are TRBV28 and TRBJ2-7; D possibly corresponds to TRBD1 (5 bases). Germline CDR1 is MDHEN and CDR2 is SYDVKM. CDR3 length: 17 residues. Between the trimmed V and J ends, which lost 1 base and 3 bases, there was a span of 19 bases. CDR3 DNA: TGTGCCAGCAGTTTATCCCCCTCGGCAGGGCTACGCTACGAGCAGTACTTC. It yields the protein CASSLSPSAGLRYEQYF. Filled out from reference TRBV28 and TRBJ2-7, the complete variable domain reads DVKVTQSSRYLVKRTGEKVFLECVQDMDHENMFWYRQDPGLGLRLIYFSYDVKMKEKGDIPEGYSVSREKKERFSLILESASTNQTSMYLCASSLSPSAGLRYEQYFGPGTRLTVT.

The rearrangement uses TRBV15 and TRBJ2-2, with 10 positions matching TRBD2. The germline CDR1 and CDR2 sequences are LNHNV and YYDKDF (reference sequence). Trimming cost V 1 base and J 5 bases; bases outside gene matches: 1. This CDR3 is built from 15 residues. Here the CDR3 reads CATSRGSGGTGELFF. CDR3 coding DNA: TGTGCCACCAGCAGAGGTAGCGGGGGGACCGGGGAGCTGTTTTTT.

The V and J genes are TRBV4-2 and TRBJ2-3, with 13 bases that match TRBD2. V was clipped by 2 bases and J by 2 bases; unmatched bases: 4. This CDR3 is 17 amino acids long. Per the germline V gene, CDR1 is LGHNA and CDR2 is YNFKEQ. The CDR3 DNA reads TGTGCCAGCAGCCAAAGTGGGACTAGCGGGACCACAGATACGCAGTATTTT. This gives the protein CASSQSGTSGTTDTQYF.

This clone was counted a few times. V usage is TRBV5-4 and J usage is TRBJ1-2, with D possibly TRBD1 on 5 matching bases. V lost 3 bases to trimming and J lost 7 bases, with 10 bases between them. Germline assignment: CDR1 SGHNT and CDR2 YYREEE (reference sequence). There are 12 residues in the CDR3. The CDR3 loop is CASSSGFSGYTF. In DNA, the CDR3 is TGTGCCAGCAGCTCAGGGTTCTCTGGCTACACCTTC. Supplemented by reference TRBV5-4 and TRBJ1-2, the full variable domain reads ETGVTQSPTHLIKTRGQQVTLRCSSQSGHNTVSWYQQALGQGPQFIFQYYREEENGRGNFPPRFSGLQFPNYSSELNVNALELDDSALYLCASSSGFSGYTFGSGTRLTVV.

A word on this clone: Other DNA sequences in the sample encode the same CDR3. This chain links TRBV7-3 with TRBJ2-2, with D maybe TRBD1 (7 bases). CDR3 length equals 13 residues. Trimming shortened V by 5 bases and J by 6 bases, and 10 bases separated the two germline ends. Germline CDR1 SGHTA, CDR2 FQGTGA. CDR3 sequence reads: CASSPRGAGELFF. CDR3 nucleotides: TGTGCCAGCAGCCCCAGGGGGGCCGGGGAGCTGTTTTTT.

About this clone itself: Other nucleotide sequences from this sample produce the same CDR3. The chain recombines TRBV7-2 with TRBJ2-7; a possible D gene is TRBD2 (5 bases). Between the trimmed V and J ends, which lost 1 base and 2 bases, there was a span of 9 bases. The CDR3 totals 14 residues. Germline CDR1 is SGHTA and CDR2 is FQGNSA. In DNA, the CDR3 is TGTGCCAGCAGCTTAGTTGCCGGGGCCTACGAGCAGTACTTC. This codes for CASSLVAGAYEQYF.

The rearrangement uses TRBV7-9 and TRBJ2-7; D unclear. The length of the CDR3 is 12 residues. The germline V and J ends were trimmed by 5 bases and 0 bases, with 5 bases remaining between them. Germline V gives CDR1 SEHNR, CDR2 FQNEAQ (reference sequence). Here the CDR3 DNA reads TGTGCCAGCAGCCAAAACTCCTACGAGCAGTACTTC. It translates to CASSQNSYEQYF.

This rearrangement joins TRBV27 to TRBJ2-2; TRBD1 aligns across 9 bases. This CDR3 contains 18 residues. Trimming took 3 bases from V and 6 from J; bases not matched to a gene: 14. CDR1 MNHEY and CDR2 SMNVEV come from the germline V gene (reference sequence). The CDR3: CASSFSPPGQGFAGELFF. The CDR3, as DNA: TGTGCCAGCAGTTTTAGTCCCCCCGGACAGGGGTTCGCCGGGGAGCTGTTTTTT.

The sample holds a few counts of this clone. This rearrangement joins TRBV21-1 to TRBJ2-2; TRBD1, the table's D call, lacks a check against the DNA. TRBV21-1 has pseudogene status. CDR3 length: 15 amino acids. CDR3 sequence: CASSARGGSTGELFF. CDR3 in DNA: TGTGCCAGCAGCGCCCGAGGGGGATCCACCGGGGAGCTGTTTTTT.

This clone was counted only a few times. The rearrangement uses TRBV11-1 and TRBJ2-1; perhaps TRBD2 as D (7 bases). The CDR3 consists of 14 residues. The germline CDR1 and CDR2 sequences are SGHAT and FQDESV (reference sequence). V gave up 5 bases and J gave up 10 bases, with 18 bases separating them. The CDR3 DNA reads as TGTGCCAGCAGCCCGAGAGGGGGGGTAGAGGAGCAGTTCTTC. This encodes CASSPRGGVEEQFF.

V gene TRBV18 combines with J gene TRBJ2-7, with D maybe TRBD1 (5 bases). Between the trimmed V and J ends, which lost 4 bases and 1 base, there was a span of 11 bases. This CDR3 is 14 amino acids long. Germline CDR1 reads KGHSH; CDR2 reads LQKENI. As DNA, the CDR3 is TGTGCCAGCTCACAGTCCGCAGGGTCCTACGAGCAGTACTTC. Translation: CASSQSAGSYEQYF.

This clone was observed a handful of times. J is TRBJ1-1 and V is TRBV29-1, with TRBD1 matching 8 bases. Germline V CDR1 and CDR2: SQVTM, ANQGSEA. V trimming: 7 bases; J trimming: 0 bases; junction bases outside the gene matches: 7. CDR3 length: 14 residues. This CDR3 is CSAATGEMNTEAFF. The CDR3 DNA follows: TGCAGCGCGGCGACAGGGGAAATGAACACTGAAGCTTTCTTT.

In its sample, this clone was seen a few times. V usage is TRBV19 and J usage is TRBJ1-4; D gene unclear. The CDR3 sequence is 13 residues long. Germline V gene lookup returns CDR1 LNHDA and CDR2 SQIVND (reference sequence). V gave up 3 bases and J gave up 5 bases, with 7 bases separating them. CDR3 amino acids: CASSISRNEKLFF. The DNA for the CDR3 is TGTGCCAGTAGTATCTCCCGGAATGAAAAACTGTTTTTT.

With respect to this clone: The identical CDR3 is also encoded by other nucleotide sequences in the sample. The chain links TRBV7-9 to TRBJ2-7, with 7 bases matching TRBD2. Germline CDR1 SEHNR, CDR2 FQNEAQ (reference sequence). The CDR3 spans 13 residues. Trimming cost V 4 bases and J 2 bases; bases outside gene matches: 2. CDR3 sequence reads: CASSSSGTYEQYF. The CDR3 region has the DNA TGTGCCAGCAGCTCCAGCGGGACCTACGAGCAGTACTTC.

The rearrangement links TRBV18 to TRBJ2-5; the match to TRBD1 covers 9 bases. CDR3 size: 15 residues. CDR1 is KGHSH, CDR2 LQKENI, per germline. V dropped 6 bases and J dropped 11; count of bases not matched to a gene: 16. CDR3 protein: CASSQNRGPVLEQYF. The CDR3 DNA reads TGTGCCAGCTCGCAAAACAGGGGGCCTGTTTTGGAGCAGTACTTC.

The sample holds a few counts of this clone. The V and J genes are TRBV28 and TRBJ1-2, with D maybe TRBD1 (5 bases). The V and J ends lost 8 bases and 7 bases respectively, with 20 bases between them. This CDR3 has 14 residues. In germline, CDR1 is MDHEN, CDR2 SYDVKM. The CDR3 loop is CASCLLEGTSGYTF. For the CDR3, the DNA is TGTGCCAGCTGCCTATTAGAGGGGACTAGTGGCTACACCTTC.

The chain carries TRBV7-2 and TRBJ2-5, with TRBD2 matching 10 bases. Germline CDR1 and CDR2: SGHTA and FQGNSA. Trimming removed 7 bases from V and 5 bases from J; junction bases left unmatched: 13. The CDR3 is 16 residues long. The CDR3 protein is CASTLSGRARRETQYF. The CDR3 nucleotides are TGTGCCAGCACTCTAAGCGGGAGGGCCCGGAGGGAGACCCAGTACTTC.

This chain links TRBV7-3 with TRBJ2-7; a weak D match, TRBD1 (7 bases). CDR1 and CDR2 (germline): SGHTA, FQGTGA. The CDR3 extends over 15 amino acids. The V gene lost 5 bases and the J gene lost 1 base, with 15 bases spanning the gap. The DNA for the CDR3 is TGTGCCAGCAGCCTCCGGCCAGGGGGGTCCTACGAGCAGTACTTC. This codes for CASSLRPGGSYEQYF.

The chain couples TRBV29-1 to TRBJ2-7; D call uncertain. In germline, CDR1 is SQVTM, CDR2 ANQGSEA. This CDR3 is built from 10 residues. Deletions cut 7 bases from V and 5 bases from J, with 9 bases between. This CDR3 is CSGLLNEQYF. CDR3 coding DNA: TGCAGCGGCCTATTAAACGAGCAGTACTTC.

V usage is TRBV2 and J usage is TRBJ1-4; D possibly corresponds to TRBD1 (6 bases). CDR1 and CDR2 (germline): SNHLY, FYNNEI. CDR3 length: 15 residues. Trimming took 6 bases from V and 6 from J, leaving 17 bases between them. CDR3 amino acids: CASRTQDRRDEKLFF. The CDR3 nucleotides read TGTGCCAGCAGGACCCAGGACAGAAGGGATGAAAAACTGTTTTTT.

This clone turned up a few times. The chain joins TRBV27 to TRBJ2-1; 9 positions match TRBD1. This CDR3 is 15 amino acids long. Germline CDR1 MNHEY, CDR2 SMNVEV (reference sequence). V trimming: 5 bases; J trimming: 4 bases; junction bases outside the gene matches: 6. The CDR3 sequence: CASSHRDRVYNEQFF. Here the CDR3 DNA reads TGTGCCAGCAGTCACAGGGACAGGGTATACAATGAGCAGTTCTTC.